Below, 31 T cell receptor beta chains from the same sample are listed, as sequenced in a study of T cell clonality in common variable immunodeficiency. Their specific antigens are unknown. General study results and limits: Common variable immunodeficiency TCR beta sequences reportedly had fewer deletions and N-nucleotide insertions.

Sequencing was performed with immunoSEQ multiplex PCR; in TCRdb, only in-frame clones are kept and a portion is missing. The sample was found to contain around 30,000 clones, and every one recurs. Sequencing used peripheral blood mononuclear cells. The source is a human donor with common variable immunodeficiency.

The part of the CDR3 DNA that was read is TGTGCCTGGACCAGGGACAGGGGTGCCGGGGGTAAA. This encodes CAWTRDRGAGGK. In full, the CDR3 is CAWTRDRGAGGKAFF. V is TRBV30 and J is TRBJ1-1, with 10 bases that match TRBD1. The CDR3 goes on 3 residues after the read ends, and that part is filled in from the germline J gene. Germline lookup yields CDR1 GTSNPN and CDR2 SVGIG (reference sequence). This CDR3 is 15 amino acids long.

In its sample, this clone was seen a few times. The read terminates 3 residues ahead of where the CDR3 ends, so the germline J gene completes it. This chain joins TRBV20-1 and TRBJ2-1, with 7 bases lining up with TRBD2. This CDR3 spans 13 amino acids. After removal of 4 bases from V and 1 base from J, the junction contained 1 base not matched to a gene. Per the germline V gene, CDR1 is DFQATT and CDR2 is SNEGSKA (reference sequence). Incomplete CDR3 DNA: TGCAGTGCTAATAGCGGGTCCTACAATGAG. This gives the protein CSANSGSYNE. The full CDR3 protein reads CSANSGSYNEQFF.

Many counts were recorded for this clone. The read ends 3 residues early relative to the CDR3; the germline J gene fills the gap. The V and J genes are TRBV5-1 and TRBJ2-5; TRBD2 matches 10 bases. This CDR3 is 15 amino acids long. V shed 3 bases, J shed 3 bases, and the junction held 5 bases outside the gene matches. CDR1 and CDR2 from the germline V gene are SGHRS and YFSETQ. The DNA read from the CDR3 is TGCGCCAGCAGCTCGGGACTAGCGTGGGAAGAGACC. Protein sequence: CASSSGLAWEET. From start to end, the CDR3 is CASSSGLAWEETQYF.

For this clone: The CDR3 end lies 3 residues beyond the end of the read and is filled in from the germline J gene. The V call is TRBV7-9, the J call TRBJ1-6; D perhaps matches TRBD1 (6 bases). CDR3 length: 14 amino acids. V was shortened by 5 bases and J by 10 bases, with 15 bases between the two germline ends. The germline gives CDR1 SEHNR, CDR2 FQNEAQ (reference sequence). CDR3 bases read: TGTGCCAGCAGCCTAGAAACAGGGAACTCACCC. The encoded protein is CASSLETGNSP. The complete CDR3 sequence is CASSLETGNSPLHF. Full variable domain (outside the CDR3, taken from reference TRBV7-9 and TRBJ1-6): DTGVSQNPRHKITKRGQNVTFRCDPISEHNRLYWYRQTLGQGPEFLTYFQNEAQLEKSRLLSDRFSAERPKGSFSTLEIQRTEQGDSAMYLCASSLETGNSPLHFGNGTRLTVT.

CDR3 amino acids: CASNLQGSLEAFF. Partial CDR3 DNA: TGTGCCAGTAACTTACAGGGGAGTCTTGAA. The gene calls are TRBV19 and TRBJ1-1, with TRBD1 matching over 7 bases. The CDR3 is cut off 3 residues early in the read; its end comes from the germline J gene. This CDR3 has 13 amino acids. Germline lookup yields CDR1 LNHDA and CDR2 SQIVND (reference sequence). Germline trimming cut 7 bases from V and 7 bases from J; bases unmatched to any gene: 9.

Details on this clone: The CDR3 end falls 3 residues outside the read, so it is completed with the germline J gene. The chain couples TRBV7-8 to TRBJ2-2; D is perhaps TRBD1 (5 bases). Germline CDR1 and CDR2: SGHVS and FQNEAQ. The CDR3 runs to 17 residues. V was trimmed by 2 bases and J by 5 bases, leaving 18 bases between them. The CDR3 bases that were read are TGTGCCAGCAGCTTAAGGGGTGTCGGTCGCGTGACCGGGGAG. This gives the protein CASSLRGVGRVTGE. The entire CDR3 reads CASSLRGVGRVTGELFF.

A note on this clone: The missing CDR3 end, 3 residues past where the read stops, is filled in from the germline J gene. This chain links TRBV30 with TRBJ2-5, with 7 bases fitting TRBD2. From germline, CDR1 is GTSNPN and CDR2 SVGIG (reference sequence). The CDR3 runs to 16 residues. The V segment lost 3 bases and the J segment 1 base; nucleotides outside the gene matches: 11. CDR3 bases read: TGTGCCTGGAGCCCCCGGGTAGCGGGCTTCCAAGAGACC. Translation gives CAWSPRVAGFQET. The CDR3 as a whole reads CAWSPRVAGFQETQYF.

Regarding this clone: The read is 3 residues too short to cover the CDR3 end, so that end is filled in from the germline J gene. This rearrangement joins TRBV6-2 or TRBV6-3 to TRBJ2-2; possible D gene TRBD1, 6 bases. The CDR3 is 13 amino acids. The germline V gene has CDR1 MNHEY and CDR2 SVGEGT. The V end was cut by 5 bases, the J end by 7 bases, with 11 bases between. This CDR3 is CASSRLDSGELFF. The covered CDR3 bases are TGTGCCAGCAGTCGCCTGGACAGCGGGGAG.

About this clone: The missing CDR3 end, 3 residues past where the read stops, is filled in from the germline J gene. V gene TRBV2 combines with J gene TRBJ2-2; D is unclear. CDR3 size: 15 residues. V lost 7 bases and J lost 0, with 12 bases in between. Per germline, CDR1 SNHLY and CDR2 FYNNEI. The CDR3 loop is CASNVGLTNTGELFF. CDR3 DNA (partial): TGTGCCAGCAATGTGGGCCTTACGAACACCGGGGAG.

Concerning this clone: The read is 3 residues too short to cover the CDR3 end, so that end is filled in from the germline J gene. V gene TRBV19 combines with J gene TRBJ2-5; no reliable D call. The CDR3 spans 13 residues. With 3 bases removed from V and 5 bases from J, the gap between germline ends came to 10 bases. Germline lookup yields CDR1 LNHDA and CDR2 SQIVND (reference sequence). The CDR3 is CASSIMRSETQYF. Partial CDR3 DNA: TGTGCCAGTAGTATTATGCGTTCGGAGACC.

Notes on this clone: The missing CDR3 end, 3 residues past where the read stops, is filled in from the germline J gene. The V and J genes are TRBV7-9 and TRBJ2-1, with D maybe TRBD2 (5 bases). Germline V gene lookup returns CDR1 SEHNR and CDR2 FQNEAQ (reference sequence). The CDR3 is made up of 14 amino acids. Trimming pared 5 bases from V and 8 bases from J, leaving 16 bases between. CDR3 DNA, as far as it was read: TGTGCCAGCAGCCCTCGGTTGAGGGTCGATGAG. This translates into CASSPRLRVDE. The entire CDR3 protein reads CASSPRLRVDEQFF.

CDR3 region: CASSLARTGGNYGYTF. The CDR3 DNA, read in part, is TGTGCCAGCAGCTTAGCCAGGACAGGCGGGAACTATGGC. The chain has TRBV7-2 and TRBJ1-2; TRBD1 agrees at 7 bases. The sequenced fragment ends 3 residues before the CDR3 boundary, so the rest is inferred from the germline J gene. CDR3 length equals 16 residues. In germline, CDR1 is SGHTA, CDR2 FQGNSA. V gave up 0 bases and J gave up 2 bases; unmatched junction bases: 6.

The CDR3 DNA, read in part, is TGTGCCAGCAGCCCCTCGGGGAGGACTTTATCCTACAATGAG. Encoded protein: CASSPSGRTLSYNE. The whole CDR3 protein is CASSPSGRTLSYNEQFF. The chain carries TRBV7-3 and TRBJ2-1; a possible D gene is TRBD2 (6 bases). The read terminates 3 residues before the CDR3 end, so the remaining end is supplied by the germline J gene. With 5 bases removed from V and 1 base from J, the gap between germline ends came to 18 bases. Germline V CDR1 and CDR2: SGHTA, FQGTGA. The CDR3 extends over 17 amino acids.

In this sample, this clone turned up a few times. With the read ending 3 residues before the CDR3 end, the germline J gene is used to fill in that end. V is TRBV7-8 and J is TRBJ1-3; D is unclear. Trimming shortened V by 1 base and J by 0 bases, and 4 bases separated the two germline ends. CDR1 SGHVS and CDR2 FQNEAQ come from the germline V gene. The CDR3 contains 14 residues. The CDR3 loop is CASSLDSSGNTIYF. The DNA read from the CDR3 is TGTGCCAGCAGCTTAGACAGCTCTGGAAACACC.

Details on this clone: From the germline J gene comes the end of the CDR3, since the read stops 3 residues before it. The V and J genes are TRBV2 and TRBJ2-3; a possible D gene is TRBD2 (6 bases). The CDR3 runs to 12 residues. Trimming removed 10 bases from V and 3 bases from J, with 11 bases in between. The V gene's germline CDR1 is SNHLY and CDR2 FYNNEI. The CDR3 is CATMGGTDTQYF. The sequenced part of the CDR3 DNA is TGTGCCACCATGGGGGGTACAGATACG.

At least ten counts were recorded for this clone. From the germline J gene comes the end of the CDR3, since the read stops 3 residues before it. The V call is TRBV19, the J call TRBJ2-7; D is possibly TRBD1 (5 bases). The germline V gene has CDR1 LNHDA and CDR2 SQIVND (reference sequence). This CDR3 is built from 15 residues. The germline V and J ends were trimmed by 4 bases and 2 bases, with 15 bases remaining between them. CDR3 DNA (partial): TGTGCCAGTAGTAGGAGTAGAGACAGCCCCTACGAG. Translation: CASSRSRDSPYE. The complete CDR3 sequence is CASSRSRDSPYEQYF. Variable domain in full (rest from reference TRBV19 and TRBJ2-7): DGGITQSPKYLFRKEGQNVTLSCEQNLNHDAMYWYRQDPGQGLRLIYYSQIVNDFQKGDIAEGYSVSREKKESFPLTVTSAQKNPTAFYLCASSRSRDSPYEQYFGPGTRLTVT.

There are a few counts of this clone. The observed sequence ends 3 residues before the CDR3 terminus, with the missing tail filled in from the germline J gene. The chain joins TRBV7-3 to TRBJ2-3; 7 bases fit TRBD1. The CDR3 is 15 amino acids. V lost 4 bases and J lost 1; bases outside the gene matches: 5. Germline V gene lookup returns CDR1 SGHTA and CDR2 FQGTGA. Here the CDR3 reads CASSSTGTGTDTQYF. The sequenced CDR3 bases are TGTGCCAGCAGCTCCACCGGGACAGGCACAGATACG.

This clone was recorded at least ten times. The CDR3 DNA, read in part, is TGTGCCAGCAGCTTACTCGCGGGGCAAGAGACC. Protein product: CASSLLAGQET. The whole CDR3 protein is CASSLLAGQETQYF. The V and J genes are TRBV7-6 and TRBJ2-5; TRBD2 might be the D (6 bases). From the germline J gene comes the end of the CDR3, since the read stops 3 residues before it. This CDR3 comprises 14 residues. The germline V gene encodes CDR1 SGHVS and CDR2 FNYEAQ. The V end lost 2 bases, the J end lost 2 bases, and 9 bases lay between the germline ends.

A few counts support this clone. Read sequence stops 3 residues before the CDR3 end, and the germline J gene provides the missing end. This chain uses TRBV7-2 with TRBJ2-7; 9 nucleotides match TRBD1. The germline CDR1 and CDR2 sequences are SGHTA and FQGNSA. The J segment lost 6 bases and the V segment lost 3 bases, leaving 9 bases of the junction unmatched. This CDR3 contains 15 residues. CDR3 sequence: CASSLGWDRVSEQYF. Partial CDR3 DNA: TGTGCCAGCAGCTTGGGGTGGGACAGGGTGTCCGAG.

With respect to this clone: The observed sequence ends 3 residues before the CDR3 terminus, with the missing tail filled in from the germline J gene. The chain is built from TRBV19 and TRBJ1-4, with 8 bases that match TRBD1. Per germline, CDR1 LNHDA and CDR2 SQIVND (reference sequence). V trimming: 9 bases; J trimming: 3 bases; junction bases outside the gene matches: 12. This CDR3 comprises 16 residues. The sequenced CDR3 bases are TGTGCCAGCATGAACCCAGGGGGCTCGTCTAATGAAAAA. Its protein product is CASMNPGGSSNEK. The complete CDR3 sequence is CASMNPGGSSNEKLFF.

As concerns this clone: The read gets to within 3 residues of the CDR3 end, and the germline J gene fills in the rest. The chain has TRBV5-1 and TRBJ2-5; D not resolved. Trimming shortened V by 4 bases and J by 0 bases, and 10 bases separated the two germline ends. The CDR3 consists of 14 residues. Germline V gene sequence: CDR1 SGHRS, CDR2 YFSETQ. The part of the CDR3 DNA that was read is TGCGCCAGCAGCGGCTCAGGATACCAAGAGACC. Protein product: CASSGSGYQET. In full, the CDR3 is CASSGSGYQETQYF.

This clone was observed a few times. This CDR3 reads CAWSFGGAFRETQYF. CDR3 DNA (partial): TGTGCCTGGAGTTTCGGGGGGGCCTTTAGGGAGACC. The chain combines TRBV30 with TRBJ2-5, with 8 bases aligning to TRBD2. The read halts 3 residues ahead of the CDR3 end, with the missing end drawn from the germline J gene. V shed 2 bases and J 5 bases; nucleotides not matched to a gene: 10. Per the germline V gene, CDR1 is GTSNPN and CDR2 is SVGIG (reference sequence). This CDR3 is 15 amino acids long.

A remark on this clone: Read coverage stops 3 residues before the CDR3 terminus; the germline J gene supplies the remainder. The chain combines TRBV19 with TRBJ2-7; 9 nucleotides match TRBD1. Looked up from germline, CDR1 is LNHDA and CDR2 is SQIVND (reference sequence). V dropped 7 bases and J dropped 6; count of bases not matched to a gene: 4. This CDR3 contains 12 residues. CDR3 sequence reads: CASTGTGLEQYF. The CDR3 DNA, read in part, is TGTGCCAGTACGGGGACAGGGCTCGAG.

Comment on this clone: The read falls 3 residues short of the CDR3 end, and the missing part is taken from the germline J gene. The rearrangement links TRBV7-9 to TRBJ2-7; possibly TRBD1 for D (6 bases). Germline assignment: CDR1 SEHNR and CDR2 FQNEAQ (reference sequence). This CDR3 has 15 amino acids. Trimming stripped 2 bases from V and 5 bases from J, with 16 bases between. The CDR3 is CASSLLQQGKDEQYF. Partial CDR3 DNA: TGTGCCAGCAGCTTACTCCAACAGGGCAAGGACGAG. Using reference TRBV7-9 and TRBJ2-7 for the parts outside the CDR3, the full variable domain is DTGVSQNPRHKITKRGQNVTFRCDPISEHNRLYWYRQTLGQGPEFLTYFQNEAQLEKSRLLSDRFSAERPKGSFSTLEIQRTEQGDSAMYLCASSLLQQGKDEQYFGPGTRLTVT.

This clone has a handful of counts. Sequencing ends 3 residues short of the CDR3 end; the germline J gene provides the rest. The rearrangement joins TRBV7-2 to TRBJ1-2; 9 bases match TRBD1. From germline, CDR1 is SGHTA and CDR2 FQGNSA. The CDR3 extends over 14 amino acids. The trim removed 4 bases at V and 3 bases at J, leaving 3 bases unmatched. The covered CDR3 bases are TGTGCCAGCAGCTCCGGACAGGGGCACTATGGC. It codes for CASSSGQGHYG. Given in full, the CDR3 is CASSSGQGHYGYTF.

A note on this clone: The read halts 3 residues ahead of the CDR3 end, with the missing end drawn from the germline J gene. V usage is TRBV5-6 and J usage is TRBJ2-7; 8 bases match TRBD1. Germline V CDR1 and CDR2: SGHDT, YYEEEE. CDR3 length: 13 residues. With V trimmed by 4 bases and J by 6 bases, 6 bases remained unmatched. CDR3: CASSIGQGSEQYF. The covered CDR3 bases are TGTGCCAGCAGCATCGGACAGGGCAGCGAG.

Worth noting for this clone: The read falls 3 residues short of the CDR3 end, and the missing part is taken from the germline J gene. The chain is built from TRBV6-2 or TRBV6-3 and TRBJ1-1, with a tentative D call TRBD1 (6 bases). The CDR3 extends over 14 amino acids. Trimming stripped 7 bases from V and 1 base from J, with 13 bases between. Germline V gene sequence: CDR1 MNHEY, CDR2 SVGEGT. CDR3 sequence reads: CASISRGSNTEAFF. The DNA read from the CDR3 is TGTGCCAGCATAAGTAGGGGGTCGAACACTGAA.

The CDR3 sequence: CASSLARTGGSEQYF. CDR3 DNA, as far as it was read: TGTGCCAGCAGCTTAGCACGGACAGGGGGGAGCGAG. The gene calls are TRBV7-8 and TRBJ2-7; 10 bases fit TRBD1. The CDR3 goes on 3 residues after the read ends, and that part is filled in from the germline J gene. After removal of 0 bases from V and 6 bases from J, the junction contained 5 bases not matched to a gene. The germline gives CDR1 SGHVS, CDR2 FQNEAQ. This CDR3 has 15 residues.

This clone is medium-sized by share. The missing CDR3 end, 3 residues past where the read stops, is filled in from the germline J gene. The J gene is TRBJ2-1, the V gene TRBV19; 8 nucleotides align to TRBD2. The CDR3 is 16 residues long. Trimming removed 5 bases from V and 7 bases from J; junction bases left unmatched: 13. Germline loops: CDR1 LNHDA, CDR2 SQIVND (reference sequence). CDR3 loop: CASSVDLAGTGNEQFF. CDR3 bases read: TGTGCCAGTAGTGTCGACCTAGCGGGTACGGGTAATGAG.

The sequenced CDR3 bases are TGCGCCAGCAGCTTTAGACAGGAGACC. Its translation: CASSFRQET. The whole CDR3 region reads CASSFRQETQYF. This chain links TRBV5-1 with TRBJ2-5, with a weak D call TRBD1 (5 bases). The read stops 3 residues short of the end of the CDR3; the missing end is completed from the germline J gene. Germline loops: CDR1 SGHRS, CDR2 YFSETQ. This CDR3 has 12 residues. Between the trimmed V and J ends, which lost 2 bases and 5 bases, there was a span of 7 bases.

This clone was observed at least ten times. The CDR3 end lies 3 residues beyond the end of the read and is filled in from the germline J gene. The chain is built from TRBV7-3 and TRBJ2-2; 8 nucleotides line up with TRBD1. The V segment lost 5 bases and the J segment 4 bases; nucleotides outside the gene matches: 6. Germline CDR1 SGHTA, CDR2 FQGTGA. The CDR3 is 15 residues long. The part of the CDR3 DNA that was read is TGTGCCAGCAGCCCAGGGGGCCCCCCCACCGGGGAG. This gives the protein CASSPGGPPTGE. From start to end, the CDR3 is CASSPGGPPTGELFF. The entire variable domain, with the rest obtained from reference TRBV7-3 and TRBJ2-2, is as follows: GAGVSQTPSNKVTEKGKYVELRCDPISGHTALYWYRQSLGQGPEFLIYFQGTGAADDSGLPNDRFFAVRPEGSVSTLKIQRTERGDSAVYLCASSPGGPPTGELFFGEGSRLTVL.